This entry concerns a single T cell receptor beta chain. The antigen remains unidentified. This record comes from a study of cytomegalovirus exposure and HLA in healthy donors. For the study at large: An earlier analysis identified some 110 million unique TCR beta sequences in approximately 170 million T cells.

Germline-derived CDR1 and CDR2 are MRHNA and SNTAGT. This CDR3 has 14 residues. The V gene end was trimmed by 2 bases and the J gene end by 5 bases; junction bases not matched to a gene: 0. Vbeta (60) and Jbeta (13) primers were used in the PCR. The protocol was immunoSEQ multiplex PCR, while the TCRdb copy is restricted to in-frame clones and leaves out a portion. Among 150,000 to 200,000 clones listed, roughly 71% were seen once. Study conclusions and caveats: Across donors, presence/absence analyses took sequencing depth to be roughly uniform. Associated with HLA alleles at 0.05 false discovery rate in a later analysis were approximately 17,000 TCR beta sequences. Most CMV-associated TCR beta chains were later found to appear HLA-restricted.

The V call is TRBV6-4, the J call TRBJ1-4; 9 bases fit TRBD1. The TCR was taken from a male donor in good health and CMV-seropositive. The specimen sequenced was PBMCs. The CDR3 loop reads CASSDGTGNEKLFF. The CDR3 DNA reads as TGTGCCAGCAGTGACGGGACAGGGAATGAAAAACTGTTTTTT.